The 14 T cell receptor beta chains given below trace back to one sample, sequenced in a study of T cell responses to AZD1222 COVID-19 vaccine. The protocol was immunoSEQ multiplex PCR, while the TCRdb copy is restricted to in-frame clones and leaves out a portion. Counted here are 130,000 to 150,000 clones, just over 90% occurring once; the ten biggest clones make up 2.8%. Specimen: peripheral blood, collected on day 0 of MenACWY control vaccination. Receptor source: an adult in good health.

This chain joins TRBV7-2 and TRBJ2-1; D not resolved. The germline V and J ends were trimmed by 0 bases and 9 bases, with 6 bases remaining between them. The CDR3 is 12 residues long. Germline loops: CDR1 SGHTA, CDR2 FQGNSA. CDR3 DNA sequence: TGTGCCAGCAGCTTAGCCTTGGGTGAGCAGTTCTTC. Its translation is CASSLALGEQFF.

The chain combines TRBV27 with TRBJ2-1, with TRBD2 matching over 9 bases. Germline-derived CDR1 and CDR2 are MNHEY and SMNVEV (reference sequence). The length of the CDR3 is 16 residues. Losses at the gene ends were 7 bases for V and 3 bases for J; bases not matched to a gene: 10. As DNA, the CDR3 is TGTGCCAGCACCGGAGGTAGCGGGAGCCTCTACAATGAGCAGTTCTTC. Translating it yields CASTGGSGSLYNEQFF.

The rearrangement uses TRBV30 and TRBJ2-1, with TRBD2 identical over 16 bases. The CDR3 covers 13 residues. The germline V gene encodes CDR1 GTSNPN and CDR2 SVGIG (reference sequence). Trimming removed 5 bases from V and 9 bases from J; junction bases left unmatched: 1. The CDR3 protein is CAWGTSGRGEQFF. In nucleotides, the CDR3 is TGTGCCTGGGGGACTAGCGGGAGGGGTGAGCAGTTCTTC.

CDR3 protein: CASRKTGANQPQHF. The CDR3 DNA follows: TGTGCCAGCAGGAAGACAGGGGCCAATCAGCCCCAGCATTTT. The rearrangement joins TRBV14 to TRBJ1-5, with 8 bases lining up with TRBD1. CDR1 is SGHDN, CDR2 FVKESK, per germline. The V and J ends lost 6 bases and 3 bases, in that order; junction bases with no gene match: 4. The CDR3 sequence is 14 residues long.

The CDR3 bases are TGTGCCAGCAGCTCGGACAGTATGAACGAAAAACTGTTTTTT. Protein product: CASSSDSMNEKLFF. J is TRBJ1-4 and V is TRBV7-6, with D perhaps TRBD1 (6 bases). V lost 4 bases, J lost 8 bases, and 14 bases lay in between. Per the germline V gene, CDR1 is SGHVS and CDR2 is FNYEAQ. The CDR3 has 14 residues.

This chain uses TRBV9 with TRBJ1-5; 8 positions agree with TRBD1. This CDR3 is built from 14 residues. V shed 7 bases, J shed 6 bases, and the junction held 9 bases outside the gene matches. Germline lookup yields CDR1 SGDLS and CDR2 YYNGEE. Here the CDR3 reads CASASGRGPQPQHF. The CDR3 region has the DNA TGTGCCAGCGCCTCAGGCAGGGGGCCTCAGCCCCAGCATTTT.

This clone was counted only a few times. The chain employs TRBV19 and TRBJ1-1; D remains unclear. V was cut by 3 bases and J by 2 bases, with 7 bases left in between. The CDR3 has 13 amino acids. Germline CDR1 reads LNHDA; CDR2 reads SQIVND (reference sequence). CDR3 residues: CASSMVPNTEAFF. DNA of the CDR3: TGTGCCAGTAGTATGGTACCTAACACTGAAGCTTTCTTT.

The chain carries TRBV7-2 and TRBJ1-3, with 7 bases that match TRBD1. CDR1 and CDR2 from the germline V gene are SGHTA and FQGNSA. The CDR3 extends over 15 amino acids. V shed 0 bases, J shed 2 bases, and the junction held 1 base outside the gene matches. CDR3 coding DNA: TGTGCCAGCAGCTTAGCTGGGACAGCTGGAAACACCATATATTTT. The encoded protein is CASSLAGTAGNTIYF.

DNA of the CDR3: TGTGCCAGCAGCTTGGATGGCACTTCGAGGGTTCACACTGAAGCTTTCTTT. Its translation is CASSLDGTSRVHTEAFF. The rearrangement links TRBV5-4 to TRBJ1-1, with D unresolved. The V gene's germline CDR1 is SGHNT and CDR2 YYREEE (reference sequence). CDR3 length: 17 residues. Trimming shortened V by 0 bases and J by 3 bases, and 18 bases separated the two germline ends.

The rearrangement joins TRBV7-2 to TRBJ2-1, with 14 bases that match TRBD2. CDR1 and CDR2 from the germline V gene are SGHTA and FQGNSA. This CDR3 is 17 amino acids long. The trim removed 5 bases at V and 6 bases at J, leaving 9 bases unmatched. The CDR3 DNA sequence: TGTGCCAGCAGCCCCGAGTCGGGACTAGCGGGAGTCAATGAGCAGTTCTTC. It encodes CASSPESGLAGVNEQFF.

V is TRBV18 and J is TRBJ1-5; possibly TRBD1 for D (6 bases). The V gene lost 4 bases and the J gene lost 2 bases, with 21 bases spanning the gap. CDR1 and CDR2 (germline): KGHSH, LQKENI. The CDR3 runs 18 residues. The CDR3 DNA is TGTGCCAGCTCACTCTACCGGTCGGGGGGCGAGGGCAATCAGCCCCAGCATTTT. As protein: CASSLYRSGGEGNQPQHF.

J is TRBJ2-1 and V is TRBV24-1; 7 bases are a match to TRBD2. The V and J ends lost 5 bases and 0 bases, in that order; junction bases with no gene match: 6. In germline, CDR1 is KGHDR, CDR2 SFDVKD. The CDR3 is 16 residues long. The CDR3 is CATSGIGGSSYNEQFF. Written as DNA, the CDR3 is TGTGCCACCAGTGGGATCGGGGGGAGCTCCTACAATGAGCAGTTCTTC.

The V and J genes are TRBV5-1 and TRBJ2-1, with 7 positions matching TRBD1. The V and J ends lost 7 bases and 1 base, in that order; junction bases with no gene match: 5. This CDR3 spans 14 amino acids. Germline lookup yields CDR1 SGHRS and CDR2 YFSETQ. The CDR3 loop reads CASGQGQSYNEQFF. In DNA form, the CDR3 reads TGCGCCAGCGGGCAGGGACAGTCCTACAATGAGCAGTTCTTC. The full variable domain, in which reference TRBV5-1 and TRBJ2-1 provide the parts outside the CDR3, is KAGVTQTPRYLIKTRGQQVTLSCSPISGHRSVSWYQQTPGQGLQFLFEYFSETQRNKGNFPGRFSGRQFSNSRSEMNVSTLELGDSALYLCASGQGQSYNEQFFGPGTRLTVL.

J is TRBJ1-2 and V is TRBV5-4, with D possibly TRBD1 on 6 matching bases. CDR3 length equals 14 residues. The V gene lost 2 bases and the J gene lost 3 bases, with 11 bases spanning the gap. In germline, CDR1 is SGHNT, CDR2 YYREEE (reference sequence). The CDR3 loop is CASSFPGEDYGYTF. Written as DNA, the CDR3 is TGTGCCAGCAGCTTCCCAGGGGAGGACTATGGCTACACCTTC.